The 32 T cell receptor beta chains listed next were all sequenced from one sample in a study of T cells in localized non-small cell lung cancer. This table comes from immunoSEQ multiplex PCR, and its TCRdb copy is limited to in-frame clones, with some not included. Here the sample spans 130,000 or so clones, about 89% being singletons. The sample here was peripheral blood, taken before any cancer treatment. These receptors were collected from a female donor aged 60 or older with stage I lung adenocarcinoma.

V gene TRBV5-1 combines with J gene TRBJ2-7; the D gene is possibly TRBD2 (6 bases). This CDR3 is built from 17 residues. V was cut by 1 base and J by 2 bases, with 19 bases left in between. The germline gives CDR1 SGHRS, CDR2 YFSETQ. CDR3 bases: TGCGCCAGCAGCTTGCCATCTCACGGGAGTGTAACCTACGAGCAGTACTTC. Translation: CASSLPSHGSVTYEQYF. The entire variable domain, with the rest obtained from reference TRBV5-1 and TRBJ2-7, is as follows: KAGVTQTPRYLIKTRGQQVTLSCSPISGHRSVSWYQQTPGQGLQFLFEYFSETQRNKGNFPGRFSGRQFSNSRSEMNVSTLELGDSALYLCASSLPSHGSVTYEQYFGPGTRLTVT.

This chain connects TRBV7-3 to TRBJ2-1, with 9 positions matching TRBD2. The CDR3 length is 15 residues. Germline CDR1 is SGHTA and CDR2 is FQGTGA. Trimming removed 5 bases from V and 9 bases from J; junction bases left unmatched: 11. The CDR3 sequence is CASSPQGLAYGEQFF. CDR3 coding DNA: TGTGCCAGCAGCCCCCAAGGACTAGCGTACGGTGAGCAGTTCTTC.

Worth noting for this clone: This sample includes further DNA sequences coding for the same CDR3. This chain uses TRBV5-4 with TRBJ2-7; no clear D gene. Germline CDR1 SGHNT, CDR2 YYREEE (reference sequence). There are 14 residues in the CDR3. Trimming left V 0 bases short and J 0 bases short, with 7 bases between. The CDR3 loop reads CASSLGQSSYEQYF. The CDR3 DNA sequence: TGTGCCAGCAGCTTGGGCCAGAGCTCCTACGAGCAGTACTTC.

The chain combines TRBV7-9 with TRBJ2-2, with TRBD1 as a possible D gene (6 bases). The V and J ends lost 5 bases and 3 bases respectively, with 16 bases between them. This CDR3 region has 16 residues. Per the germline V gene, CDR1 is SEHNR and CDR2 is FQNEAQ (reference sequence). The CDR3 sequence is CASSRTGSTDTGELFF. The CDR3 DNA reads TGTGCCAGCAGCCGAACAGGGAGTACCGACACCGGGGAGCTGTTTTTT.

The chain is built from TRBV19 and TRBJ2-7, with D unresolved. Germline CDR1 reads LNHDA; CDR2 reads SQIVND (reference sequence). There are 11 residues in the CDR3. V dropped 5 bases and J dropped 0 bases, with 2 bases sitting between them. CDR3 sequence reads: CASSASYEQYF. The DNA for the CDR3 is TGTGCCAGTAGTGCCTCCTACGAGCAGTACTTC. Combining the CDR3 with reference TRBV19 and TRBJ2-7 gives the whole variable domain DGGITQSPKYLFRKEGQNVTLSCEQNLNHDAMYWYRQDPGQGLRLIYYSQIVNDFQKGDIAEGYSVSREKKESFPLTVTSAQKNPTAFYLCASSASYEQYFGPGTRLTVT.

The gene calls are TRBV6-6 and TRBJ2-7; D call uncertain. This CDR3 is 11 amino acids long. V was pared by 5 bases and J by 2 bases, with 4 bases between. Germline V CDR1 and CDR2: MNHNY, SVGAGI (reference sequence). In DNA form, the CDR3 reads TGTGCCAGCAGTCAAACCTACGAGCAGTACTTC. It translates to CASSQTYEQYF.

This clone occurred once. The rearrangement uses TRBV7-6 and TRBJ1-1, with 7 bases identical to TRBD1. CDR3 length: 13 residues. From germline, CDR1 is SGHVS and CDR2 FNYEAQ. V lost 5 bases and J lost 10; bases outside the gene matches: 10. In nucleotides, the CDR3 is TGTGCCAGCAGCCAAACAGGGGTTAGTAGAGCTTTCTTT. Residues: CASSQTGVSRAFF.

V is TRBV5-1 and J is TRBJ1-3; possibly TRBD1 for D (5 bases). CDR3 length: 16 amino acids. The germline V and J ends were trimmed by 1 base and 0 bases, with 11 bases remaining between them. Germline loops: CDR1 SGHRS, CDR2 YFSETQ. The CDR3 protein is CASSLSTGDSGNTIYF. The CDR3 region has the DNA TGCGCCAGCAGCTTGTCTACGGGGGACTCTGGAAACACCATATATTTT.

With respect to this clone: Mismatch with germline at one junction end may stem from a read error. V usage is TRBV18 and J usage is TRBJ1-3; no clear D gene. Germline V gene sequence: CDR1 KGHSH, CDR2 LQKENI. The CDR3 length is 15 residues. The CDR3 here is CASSSPRAPGNTIYF. The CDR3 DNA follows: TGTGCCAGCTCATCACCACGGGCCCCTGGAAACACCATATATTTT. Together with reference TRBV18 and TRBJ1-3, the CDR3 gives the full variable domain: NAGVMQNPRHLVRRRGQEARLRCSPMKGHSHVYWYRQLPEEGLKFMVYLQKENIIDESGMPKERFSAEFPKEGPSILRIQQVVRGDSAAYFCASSSPRAPGNTIYFGEGSWLTVV.

The table lists this clone with a few counts. V is TRBV7-6 and J is TRBJ2-3; a weak D match, TRBD2 (6 bases). CDR1 is SGHVS, CDR2 FNYEAQ, per germline. CDR3 length: 15 residues. V was cut by 2 bases and J by 4 bases, with 13 bases left in between. CDR3 sequence (DNA): TGTGCCAGCAGCTTATCCGGGGGTGGGGCAGATACGCAGTATTTT. This translates into CASSLSGGGADTQYF.

The chain uses TRBV5-6 and TRBJ2-7; no reliable D call. Germline V gene lookup returns CDR1 SGHDT and CDR2 YYEEEE. CDR3 length: 16 residues. Trimming pared 2 bases from V and 0 bases from J, leaving 15 bases between. The CDR3 here is CASSFFGDSPSYEQYF. CDR3 nucleotide sequence: TGTGCCAGCAGCTTCTTTGGAGACTCTCCCTCCTACGAGCAGTACTTC.

The chain recombines TRBV9 with TRBJ2-2; a possible D gene is TRBD1 (5 bases). The germline CDR1 and CDR2 sequences are SGDLS and YYNGEE. The CDR3 sequence is 14 residues long. With 0 bases removed from V and 7 bases from J, the gap between germline ends came to 10 bases. The CDR3 nucleotides are TGTGCCAGCAGCGTAGCAGGGATTGGCGGGGAGCTGTTTTTT. Its protein product is CASSVAGIGGELFF.

The sample holds a few counts of this clone. The rearrangement joins TRBV7-9 to TRBJ1-4; D not resolved. V lost 2 bases, J lost 4 bases, and 14 bases lay in between. CDR1 and CDR2 from the germline V gene are SEHNR and FQNEAQ (reference sequence). This CDR3 has 16 amino acids. The CDR3 sequence: CASSLSGSALNEKLFF. The CDR3 region has the DNA TGTGCCAGCAGCTTATCCGGGTCGGCCCTTAATGAAAAACTGTTTTTT. Full variable domain (rest looked up from reference TRBV7-9 and TRBJ1-4): DTGVSQNPRHKITKRGQNVTFRCDPISEHNRLYWYRQTLGQGPEFLTYFQNEAQLEKSRLLSDRFSAERPKGSFSTLEIQRTEQGDSAMYLCASSLSGSALNEKLFFGSGTQLSVL.

J is TRBJ2-5 and V is TRBV7-9, with TRBD1 matching over 10 bases. The CDR3 length is 16 residues. V dropped 4 bases and J dropped 3; count of bases not matched to a gene: 8. Per the germline V gene, CDR1 is SEHNR and CDR2 is FQNEAQ (reference sequence). CDR3 residues: CASSWGDRGREETQYF. In DNA form, the CDR3 reads TGTGCCAGCAGCTGGGGGGACAGGGGAAGAGAAGAGACCCAGTACTTC.

The chain employs TRBV2 and TRBJ2-4; the match to TRBD2 covers 8 bases. V gave up 3 bases and J gave up 3 bases; unmatched junction bases: 7. CDR3 length equals 16 residues. CDR1 SNHLY and CDR2 FYNNEI come from the germline V gene. The CDR3 DNA is TGTGCCAGCAGTGAGTTGGGACTAGGGGTCAAAAACATTCAGTACTTC. Translation gives CASSELGLGVKNIQYF.

The chain links TRBV9 to TRBJ2-7, with D unresolved. CDR3 size: 14 residues. Per the germline V gene, CDR1 is SGDLS and CDR2 is YYNGEE. V lost 0 bases and J 1 base, leaving 8 bases between the germline ends. The CDR3 spells CASSVGGRSYEQYF. CDR3 DNA sequence: TGTGCCAGCAGCGTAGGTGGCAGATCCTACGAGCAGTACTTC.

V is TRBV27 and J is TRBJ2-1; TRBD2 agrees at 9 bases. Germline CDR1 is MNHEY and CDR2 is SMNVEV (reference sequence). V shed 3 bases and J 0 bases; nucleotides not matched to a gene: 3. The CDR3 is made up of 16 amino acids. The CDR3 DNA sequence: TGTGCCAGCAGTTTCAGCGGGGGGAGCTCCTACAATGAGCAGTTCTTC. It yields the protein CASSFSGGSSYNEQFF.

The chain couples TRBV6-5 to TRBJ2-1, with no clear D. Germline assignment: CDR1 MNHEY and CDR2 SVGAGI. This CDR3 region has 13 residues. V lost 4 bases and J 8 bases, leaving 12 bases between the germline ends. The CDR3 loop reads CASSFPVGYEQFF. CDR3 in DNA: TGTGCCAGCAGTTTCCCCGTGGGCTATGAGCAGTTCTTC.

The V gene is TRBV5-1, the J gene TRBJ2-7; the match to TRBD1 covers 8 bases. Per germline, CDR1 SGHRS and CDR2 YFSETQ. The CDR3 is made up of 15 amino acids. The V and J ends lost 7 bases and 4 bases, in that order; junction bases with no gene match: 13. CDR3: CASSIGQGNKYEQYF. CDR3 in DNA: TGCGCCAGCTCAATAGGACAGGGTAATAAGTACGAGCAGTACTTC.

This chain uses TRBV4-1 with TRBJ2-1; the match to TRBD1 covers 8 bases. The CDR3 loop spans 16 amino acids. Germline values: CDR1 MGHRA, CDR2 YSYEKL. Trimming took 2 bases from V and 3 from J; bases not matched to a gene: 6. As DNA, the CDR3 is TGCGCCAGCAGCCAACCCACAGGGGGGAACTACAATGAGCAGTTCTTC. Translation gives CASSQPTGGNYNEQFF.

V gene TRBV19 combines with J gene TRBJ2-7; 8 nucleotides agree with TRBD2. The J segment lost 5 bases and the V segment lost 3 bases, leaving 12 bases of the junction unmatched. The CDR3 sequence is 16 residues long. Germline CDR1 is LNHDA and CDR2 is SQIVND (reference sequence). CDR3 residues: CASSITPAGVGDEQYF. CDR3 in DNA: TGTGCCAGTAGTATCACCCCAGCGGGAGTAGGCGACGAGCAGTACTTC. The complete variable domain, with remaining parts taken from reference TRBV19 and TRBJ2-7, reads DGGITQSPKYLFRKEGQNVTLSCEQNLNHDAMYWYRQDPGQGLRLIYYSQIVNDFQKGDIAEGYSVSREKKESFPLTVTSAQKNPTAFYLCASSITPAGVGDEQYFGPGTRLTVT.

J is TRBJ1-1 and V is TRBV7-8; no definite D call. V shed 2 bases and J shed 4 bases, with 5 bases lying between them. The length of the CDR3 is 12 residues. Germline values: CDR1 SGHVS, CDR2 FQNEAQ. DNA for the CDR3: TGTGCCAGCAGCTTAATGAGCACTGAAGCTTTCTTT. Protein product: CASSLMSTEAFF.

The chain combines TRBV28 with TRBJ1-5; tentative D call: TRBD1 (6 bases). The germline V gene has CDR1 MDHEN and CDR2 SYDVKM. The CDR3 covers 15 residues. The ends were cut back, 10 bases at V and 7 bases at J, with 23 bases in the middle. The CDR3 protein is CATTWGAASGQPQHF. Here the CDR3 DNA reads TGTGCCACAACATGGGGGGCCGCCTCGGGGCAGCCCCAGCATTTT. The full variable domain, in which reference TRBV28 and TRBJ1-5 provide the parts outside the CDR3, is DVKVTQSSRYLVKRTGEKVFLECVQDMDHENMFWYRQDPGLGLRLIYFSYDVKMKEKGDIPEGYSVSREKKERFSLILESASTNQTSMYLCATTWGAASGQPQHFGDGTRLSIL.

The chain carries TRBV19 and TRBJ1-3; tentative D call: TRBD1 (6 bases). The V end lost 4 bases, the J end lost 7 bases, and 11 bases lay between the germline ends. The CDR3 is made up of 13 amino acids. Germline CDR1 LNHDA, CDR2 SQIVND (reference sequence). The CDR3 protein is CASSTLQGNTIYF. CDR3 nucleotide sequence: TGTGCCAGTAGTACTCTACAGGGCAACACCATATATTTT.

The table lists this clone with a count of one. V and J are TRBV6-4 and TRBJ2-3, with a weak D call TRBD1 (6 bases). From germline, CDR1 is MRHNA and CDR2 SNTAGT. The germline V and J ends were trimmed by 6 bases and 2 bases, with 18 bases remaining between them. This CDR3 region has 16 residues. In DNA, the CDR3 is TGTGCCAGCAGGAGGGAACCGGGACAATTCACAGATACGCAGTATTTT. Its translation: CASRREPGQFTDTQYF.

V and J are TRBV28 and TRBJ1-2; TRBD1 matches 9 bases. Germline values: CDR1 MDHEN, CDR2 SYDVKM. The CDR3 has 16 amino acids. Losses at the gene ends were 5 bases for V and 4 bases for J; bases not matched to a gene: 11. The CDR3 here is CASSRTGGAVGYGYTF. The CDR3 nucleotides are TGTGCCAGCAGTAGAACAGGGGGCGCCGTCGGCTATGGCTACACCTTC.

The chain joins TRBV27 to TRBJ1-5; the D is unclear. Germline CDR1 is MNHEY and CDR2 is SMNVEV (reference sequence). The CDR3 covers 13 residues. The V and J ends lost 7 bases and 5 bases respectively, with 12 bases between them. Here the CDR3 reads CASKLSLDQPQHF. In DNA, the CDR3 is TGTGCCAGCAAATTGAGTTTGGATCAGCCCCAGCATTTT.

The V and J genes are TRBV5-1 and TRBJ2-2, with a possible D match to TRBD2 (5 bases). CDR3 size: 14 residues. Per germline, CDR1 SGHRS and CDR2 YFSETQ. The V gene lost 7 bases and the J gene lost 1 base, with 11 bases spanning the gap. CDR3 amino acids: CASHTGENTGELFF. The CDR3 coding sequence is TGCGCCAGCCATACCGGGGAGAACACCGGGGAGCTGTTTTTT.

The J gene is TRBJ1-4, the V gene TRBV5-6; D unresolved. The V gene lost 4 bases and the J gene lost 3 bases, with 13 bases spanning the gap. The germline CDR1 and CDR2 sequences are SGHDT and YYEEEE. The CDR3 is 15 residues long. The CDR3, as DNA: TGTGCCAGCAGCCGAGTTTCCTTCGCTAATGAAAAACTGTTTTTT. Its protein product is CASSRVSFANEKLFF.

This chain links TRBV30 with TRBJ1-1, with D hard to call. This CDR3 is built from 12 residues. V was shortened by 4 bases and J by 1 base, with 7 bases between the two germline ends. The germline gives CDR1 GTSNPN, CDR2 SVGIG (reference sequence). CDR3 bases: TGTGCCTGGATTCCAGGGAACACTGAAGCTTTCTTT. Its translation is CAWIPGNTEAFF.

Only one count was recorded for this clone. The chain couples TRBV5-1 to TRBJ2-1; 7 positions match TRBD2. Germline CDR1 reads SGHRS; CDR2 reads YFSETQ. The CDR3 loop spans 14 amino acids. The V segment lost 0 bases and the J segment 3 bases; nucleotides outside the gene matches: 0. CDR3 DNA sequence: TGCGCCAGCAGCTTGGGCGGGAGCTACAATGAGCAGTTCTTC. Its translation is CASSLGGSYNEQFF.

This chain connects TRBV5-1 to TRBJ2-7; D possibly corresponds to TRBD2 (5 bases). V was trimmed by 6 bases and J by 6 bases, leaving 19 bases between them. CDR3 length equals 14 residues. Germline lookup yields CDR1 SGHRS and CDR2 YFSETQ. As DNA, the CDR3 is TGCGCCAGCAAAGGACTGCTTGGGCCGAGCGAGCAGTACTTC. Protein product: CASKGLLGPSEQYF.